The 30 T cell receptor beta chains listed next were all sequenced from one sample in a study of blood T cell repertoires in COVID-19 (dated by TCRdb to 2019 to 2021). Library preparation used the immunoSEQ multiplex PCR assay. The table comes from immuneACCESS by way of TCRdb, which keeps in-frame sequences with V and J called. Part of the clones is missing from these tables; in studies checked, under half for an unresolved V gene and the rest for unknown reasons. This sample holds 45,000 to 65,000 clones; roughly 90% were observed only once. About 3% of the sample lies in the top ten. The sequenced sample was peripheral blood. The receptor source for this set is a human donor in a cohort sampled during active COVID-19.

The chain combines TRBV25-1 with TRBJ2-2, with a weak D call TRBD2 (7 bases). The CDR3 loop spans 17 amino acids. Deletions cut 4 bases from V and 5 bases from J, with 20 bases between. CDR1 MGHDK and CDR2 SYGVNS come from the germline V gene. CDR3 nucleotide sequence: TGTGCCAGCAGTGGGGGGGGAATACAGGGAGTTACCGGGGAGCTGTTTTTT. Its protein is CASSGGGIQGVTGELFF.

The CDR3 DNA follows: TGTGCCAGCAGTTCGAAGGCAGGGGACTACAATGAGCAGTTCTTC. It specifies CASSSKAGDYNEQFF. This sequence joins TRBV6-5 and TRBJ2-1; weak D call: TRBD1 (6 bases). The V and J ends lost 4 bases and 3 bases respectively, with 13 bases between them. From germline, CDR1 is MNHEY and CDR2 SVGAGI. CDR3 length: 15 amino acids.

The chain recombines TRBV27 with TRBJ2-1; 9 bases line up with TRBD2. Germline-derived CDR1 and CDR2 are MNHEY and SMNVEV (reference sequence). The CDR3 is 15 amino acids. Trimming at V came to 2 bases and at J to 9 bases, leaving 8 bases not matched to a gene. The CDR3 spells CASSLAGTSLGEQFF. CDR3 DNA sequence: TGTGCCAGCAGTTTAGCGGGGACTAGCCTCGGTGAGCAGTTCTTC.

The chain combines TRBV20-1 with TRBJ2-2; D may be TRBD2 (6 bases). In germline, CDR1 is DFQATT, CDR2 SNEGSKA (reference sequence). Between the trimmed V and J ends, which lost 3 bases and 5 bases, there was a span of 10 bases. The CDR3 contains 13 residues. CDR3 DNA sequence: TGCAGTGCTAGTCCGGGGACTACCGGGGAGCTGTTTTTT. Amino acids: CSASPGTTGELFF.

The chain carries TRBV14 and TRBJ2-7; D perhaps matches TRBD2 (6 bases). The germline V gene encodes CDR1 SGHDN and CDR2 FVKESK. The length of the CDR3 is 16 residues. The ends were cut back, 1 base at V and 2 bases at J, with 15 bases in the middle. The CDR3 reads CASSQGYGGEPYEQYF. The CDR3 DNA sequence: TGTGCCAGCAGCCAAGGTTACGGGGGAGAACCCTACGAGCAGTACTTC.

CDR3 in amino acids: CASSHGERNTEAFF. CDR3 DNA sequence: TGTGCCAGCAGCCATGGGGAGAGGAACACTGAAGCTTTCTTT. The chain uses TRBV4-2 and TRBJ1-1; D unresolved. The V end lost 3 bases, the J end lost 1 base, and 9 bases lay between the germline ends. The CDR3 loop spans 14 amino acids. The germline CDR1 and CDR2 sequences are LGHNA and YNFKEQ.

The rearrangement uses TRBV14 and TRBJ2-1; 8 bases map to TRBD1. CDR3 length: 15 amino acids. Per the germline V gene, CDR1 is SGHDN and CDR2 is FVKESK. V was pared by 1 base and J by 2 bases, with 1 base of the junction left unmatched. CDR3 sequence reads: CASSQAGGAYNEQFF. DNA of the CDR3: TGTGCCAGCAGCCAAGCAGGGGGCGCCTACAATGAGCAGTTCTTC.

CDR3 DNA: TGTGCCAGCAGTTCTAACCGACAGGCCTCTGGAAACACCATATATTTT. Amino acid sequence: CASSSNRQASGNTIYF. The chain employs TRBV6-2 or TRBV6-3 and TRBJ1-3, with a tentative D call TRBD1 (6 bases). This CDR3 is 16 amino acids long. Deletions cut 4 bases from V and 0 bases from J, with 13 bases between. The germline V gene has CDR1 MNHEY and CDR2 SVGEGT.

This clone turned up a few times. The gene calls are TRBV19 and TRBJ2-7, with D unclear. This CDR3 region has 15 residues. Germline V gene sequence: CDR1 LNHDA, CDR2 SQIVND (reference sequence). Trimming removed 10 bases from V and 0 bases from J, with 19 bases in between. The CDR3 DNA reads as TGTGCCATTCGGGTAGTGGTCCTCAGCTCCTACGAGCAGTACGTC. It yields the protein CAIRVVVLSSYEQYV.

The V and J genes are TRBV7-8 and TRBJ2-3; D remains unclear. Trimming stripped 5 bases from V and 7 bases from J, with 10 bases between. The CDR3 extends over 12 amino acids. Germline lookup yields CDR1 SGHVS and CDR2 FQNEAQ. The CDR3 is CASSTSSNTQYF. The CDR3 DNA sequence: TGTGCCAGCAGCACATCGTCAAATACGCAGTATTTT.

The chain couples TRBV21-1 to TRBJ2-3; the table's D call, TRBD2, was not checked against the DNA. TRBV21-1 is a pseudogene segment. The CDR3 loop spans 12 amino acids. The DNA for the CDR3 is TGTGCCAGCAGCAAAGAGCTTGGTACGCAGTATTTT. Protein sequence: CASSKELGTQYF.

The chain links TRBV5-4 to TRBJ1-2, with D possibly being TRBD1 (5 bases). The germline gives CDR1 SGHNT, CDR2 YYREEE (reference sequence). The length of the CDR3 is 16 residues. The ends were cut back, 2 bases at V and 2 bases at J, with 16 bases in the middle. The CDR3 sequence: CASSFSGGGRNYGYTF. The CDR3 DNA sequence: TGTGCCAGCAGCTTCTCCGGGGGGGGTCGGAACTATGGCTACACCTTC.

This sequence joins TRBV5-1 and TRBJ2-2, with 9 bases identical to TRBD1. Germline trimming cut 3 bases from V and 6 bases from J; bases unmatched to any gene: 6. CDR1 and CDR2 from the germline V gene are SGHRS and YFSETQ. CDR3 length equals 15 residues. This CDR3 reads CASSSDGTGSGELFF. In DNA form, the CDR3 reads TGCGCCAGCAGCTCGGACGGGACAGGGTCCGGGGAGCTGTTTTTT.

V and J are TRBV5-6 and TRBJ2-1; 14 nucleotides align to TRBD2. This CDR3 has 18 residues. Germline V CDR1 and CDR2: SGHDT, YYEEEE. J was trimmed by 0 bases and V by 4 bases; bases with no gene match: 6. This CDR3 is CASSATSGRVSSYNEQFF. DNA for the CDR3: TGTGCCAGCAGCGCGACTAGCGGGAGGGTAAGCTCCTACAATGAGCAGTTCTTC.

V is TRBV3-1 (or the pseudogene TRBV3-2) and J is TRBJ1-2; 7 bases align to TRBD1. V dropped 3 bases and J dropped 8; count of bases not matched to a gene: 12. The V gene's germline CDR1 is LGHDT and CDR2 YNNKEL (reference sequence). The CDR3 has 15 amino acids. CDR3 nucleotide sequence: TGTGCCAGCAGCCAGAGCGACAGGGCCTCGGGGGGCTACACCTTC. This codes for CASSQSDRASGGYTF.

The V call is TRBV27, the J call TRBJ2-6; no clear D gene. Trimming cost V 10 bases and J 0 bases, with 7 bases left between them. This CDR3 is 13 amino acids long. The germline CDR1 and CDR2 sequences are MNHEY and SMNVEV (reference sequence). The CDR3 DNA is TGTGCCACACAGAGCTCTGGGGCCAACGTCCTGACTTTC. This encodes CATQSSGANVLTF.

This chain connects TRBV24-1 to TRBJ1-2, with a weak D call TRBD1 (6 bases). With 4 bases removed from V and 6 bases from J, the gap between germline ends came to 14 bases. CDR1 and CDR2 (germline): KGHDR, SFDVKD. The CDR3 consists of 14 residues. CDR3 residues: CATSEGADSHGYTF. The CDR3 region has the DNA TGTGCCACCAGTGAGGGGGCGGACAGCCATGGCTACACCTTC.

CDR3 sequence reads: CASSQEIGLAENIQYF. CDR3 sequence (DNA): TGTGCCAGCAGCCAAGAAATCGGTTTAGCGGAAAACATTCAGTACTTC. This chain uses TRBV14 with TRBJ2-4; D possibly corresponds to TRBD2 (6 bases). The germline gives CDR1 SGHDN, CDR2 FVKESK. The V and J ends lost 0 bases and 5 bases respectively, with 14 bases between them. The CDR3 is 16 amino acids.

CDR3 bases: TGTGCCTGGAGTGATAGCTCCTACGAGCAGTACTTC. As protein: CAWSDSSYEQYF. The J gene is TRBJ2-7, the V gene TRBV30, with D unclear. This CDR3 has 12 residues. The V end was cut by 1 base, the J end by 0 bases, with 4 bases between. CDR1 and CDR2 (germline): GTSNPN, SVGIG (reference sequence).

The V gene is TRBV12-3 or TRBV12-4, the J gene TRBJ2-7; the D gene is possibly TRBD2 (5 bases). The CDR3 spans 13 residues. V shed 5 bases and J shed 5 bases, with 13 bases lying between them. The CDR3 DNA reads TGTGCCAGCAGTCGGACTCGCCCCAACGAGCAGTACTTC. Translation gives CASSRTRPNEQYF.

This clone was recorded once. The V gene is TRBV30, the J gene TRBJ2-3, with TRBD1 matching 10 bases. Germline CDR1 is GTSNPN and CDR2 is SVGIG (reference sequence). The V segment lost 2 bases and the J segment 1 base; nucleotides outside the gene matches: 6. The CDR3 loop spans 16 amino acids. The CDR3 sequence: CAWSRVGTGGTDTQYF. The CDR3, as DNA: TGTGCCTGGAGTCGCGTCGGGACAGGGGGCACAGATACGCAGTATTTT.

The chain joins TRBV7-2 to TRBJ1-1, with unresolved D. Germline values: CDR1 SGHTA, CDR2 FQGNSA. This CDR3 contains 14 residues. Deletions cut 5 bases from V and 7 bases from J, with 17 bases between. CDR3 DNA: TGTGCCAGCAGCCTGAACACTGGAGGGCTTGAAGCTTTCTTT. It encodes CASSLNTGGLEAFF.

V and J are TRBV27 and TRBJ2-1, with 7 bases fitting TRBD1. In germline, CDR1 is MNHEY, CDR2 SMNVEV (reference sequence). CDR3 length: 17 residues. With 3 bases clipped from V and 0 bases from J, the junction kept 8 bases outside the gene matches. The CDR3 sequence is CASSFEGGSSSYNEQFF. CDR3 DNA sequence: TGTGCCAGCAGTTTTGAAGGGGGCTCGAGCTCCTACAATGAGCAGTTCTTC.

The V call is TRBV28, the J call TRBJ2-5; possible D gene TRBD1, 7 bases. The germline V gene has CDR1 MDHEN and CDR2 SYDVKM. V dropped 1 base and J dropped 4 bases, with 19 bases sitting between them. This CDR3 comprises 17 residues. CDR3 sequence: CASSLFILEGAGETQYF. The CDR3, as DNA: TGTGCCAGCAGTTTATTTATATTGGAGGGGGCGGGAGAGACCCAGTACTTC.

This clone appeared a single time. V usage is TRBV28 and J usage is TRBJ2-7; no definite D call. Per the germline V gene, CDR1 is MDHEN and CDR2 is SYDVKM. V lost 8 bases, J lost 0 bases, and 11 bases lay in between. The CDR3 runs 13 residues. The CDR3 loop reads CASAAPSSYEQYF. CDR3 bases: TGTGCCAGCGCCGCGCCAAGCTCCTACGAGCAGTACTTC.

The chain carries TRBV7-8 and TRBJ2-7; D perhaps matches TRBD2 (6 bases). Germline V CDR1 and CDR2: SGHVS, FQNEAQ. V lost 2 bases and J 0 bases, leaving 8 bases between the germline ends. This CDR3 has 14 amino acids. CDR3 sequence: CASSLRDSSYEQYF. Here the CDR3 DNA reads TGTGCCAGCAGCTTACGGGACTCCTCCTACGAGCAGTACTTC. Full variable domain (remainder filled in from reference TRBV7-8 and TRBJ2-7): GAGVSQSPRYKVAKRGQDVALRCDPISGHVSLFWYQQALGQGPEFLTYFQNEAQLDKSGLPSDRFFAERPEGSVSTLKIQRTQQEDSAVYLCASSLRDSSYEQYFGPGTRLTVT.

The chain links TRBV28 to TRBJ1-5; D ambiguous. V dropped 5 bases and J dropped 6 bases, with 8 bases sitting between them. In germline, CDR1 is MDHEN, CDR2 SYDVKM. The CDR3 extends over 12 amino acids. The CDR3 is CASSPSAQPQHF. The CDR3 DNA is TGTGCCAGCAGTCCGAGTGCTCAGCCCCAGCATTTT.

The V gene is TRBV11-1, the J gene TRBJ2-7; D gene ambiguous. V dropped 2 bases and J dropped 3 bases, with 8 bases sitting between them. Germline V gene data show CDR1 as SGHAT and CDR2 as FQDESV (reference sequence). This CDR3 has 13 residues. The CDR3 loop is CASSLSPGYEQYF. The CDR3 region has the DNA TGTGCCAGCAGCTTAAGCCCAGGCTACGAGCAGTACTTC.

The CDR3 DNA reads as TGTGCCAGCAGTGAAAACTTGGTTGAAAAACTGTTTTTT. This translates into CASSENLVEKLFF. This chain links TRBV2 with TRBJ1-4; D is undetermined. The CDR3 runs to 13 residues. Germline loops: CDR1 SNHLY, CDR2 FYNNEI. Trimming stripped 2 bases from V and 7 bases from J, with 8 bases between.

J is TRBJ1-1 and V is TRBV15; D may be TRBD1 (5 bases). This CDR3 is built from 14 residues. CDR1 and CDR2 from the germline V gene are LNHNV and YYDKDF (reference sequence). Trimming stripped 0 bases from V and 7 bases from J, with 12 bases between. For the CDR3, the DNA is TGTGCCACCAGCAGAGATCAGGCGGGGGGTGAAGCTTTCTTT. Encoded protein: CATSRDQAGGEAFF.